The 3 T cell receptor beta chains reported below all come from one sample, sequenced in a study of shared clonotypes between healthy human individuals. Naive CD8 cells lacked CD45RO, underwent positive selection for CCR7 and left out terminally differentiated effector memory CD45RA+ cells. The table came from immunoSEQ multiplex PCR; TCRdb's copy has only in-frame clones and leaves some out. The sample includes around 2,000,000 clones, about 95% of them seen just once. Sequencing was done on a sample of naive CD8+ T cells sorted from blood. The receptors stem from a man between 18 and 35 years old in good health.

This clone was observed a single time. The genes are TRBV27 and TRBJ2-1; 12 bases are a match to TRBD1. The V segment lost 5 bases and the J segment 2 bases; nucleotides outside the gene matches: 13. The germline gives CDR1 MNHEY, CDR2 SMNVEV (reference sequence). The CDR3 has 19 residues. DNA for the CDR3: TGTGCCAGCAGTCCAACCCTCGGGACAGGGGGCCTGGCCTACAATGAGCAGTTCTTC. Residues: CASSPTLGTGGLAYNEQFF.

The J gene is TRBJ1-1, the V gene TRBV25-1, with D tentatively TRBD1 (5 bases). The ends were cut back, 7 bases at V and 7 bases at J, with 10 bases in the middle. CDR1 and CDR2 from the germline V gene are MGHDK and SYGVNS. The CDR3 extends over 11 amino acids. The CDR3 loop reads CASTGGGEAFF. CDR3 DNA: TGTGCCAGCACCGGGGGGGGTGAAGCTTTCTTT.

This chain connects TRBV7-9 to TRBJ1-1, with D tentatively TRBD1 (5 bases). In germline, CDR1 is SEHNR, CDR2 FQNEAQ (reference sequence). Trimming took 4 bases from V and 7 from J, leaving 13 bases between them. The CDR3 extends over 13 amino acids. The CDR3 DNA reads TGTGCCAGCAGCTGGTCCCTGGGGGGTGAAGCTTTCTTT. Its translation: CASSWSLGGEAFF.